A single sample is the source of the 27 T cell receptor beta chains below, sequenced in a study of T cell responses to AZD1222 COVID-19 vaccine. The repertoire was sequenced with immunoSEQ multiplex PCR; TCRdb's copy has only in-frame clones and lacks some. The table lists about 110,000 clones, approximately 94% of them singletons, with around 3% in the top ten. Sample: peripheral blood, taken 28 days after the second AZD1222 dose. All receptors derive from an adult who received the AZD1222 COVID-19 vaccine.

The chain employs TRBV10-1 and TRBJ2-1; 8 bases map to TRBD2. This CDR3 spans 16 amino acids. Germline V CDR1 and CDR2: WNHNN, SYGVQD (reference sequence). Germline trimming cut 6 bases from V and 8 bases from J; bases unmatched to any gene: 15. CDR3 nucleotide sequence: TGCGCCAGCAGCGTTGACAGAACTGGGACTAGGGATGAGCAGTTCTTC. Translated: CASSVDRTGTRDEQFF.

The J gene is TRBJ2-7, the V gene TRBV12-3 or TRBV12-4; D is perhaps TRBD2 (6 bases). The CDR3 covers 13 residues. Trimming removed 6 bases from V and 6 bases from J, with 15 bases in between. CDR3 nucleotide sequence: TGTGCCAGCAGAGCGGGCCAGGCCTCCGAGCAGTACTTC. Amino acid sequence: CASRAGQASEQYF.

This clone was counted between two and nine times. V and J are TRBV5-1 and TRBJ1-2, with D maybe TRBD1 (6 bases). V was pared by 2 bases and J by 6 bases, with 11 bases between. Germline-derived CDR1 and CDR2 are SGHRS and YFSETQ. The CDR3 sequence is 13 residues long. Here the CDR3 reads CASSLDSGDGYTF. CDR3 DNA sequence: TGCGCCAGCAGCTTAGACTCAGGGGATGGCTACACCTTC. The whole variable domain, filled in from reference TRBV5-1 and TRBJ1-2, reads KAGVTQTPRYLIKTRGQQVTLSCSPISGHRSVSWYQQTPGQGLQFLFEYFSETQRNKGNFPGRFSGRQFSNSRSEMNVSTLELGDSALYLCASSLDSGDGYTFGSGTRLTVV.

For the CDR3, the DNA is TGTGCCAGCAGCGCGTCAAGACAGAATGGCTACACCTTC. Translated, it gives CASSASRQNGYTF. The V gene is TRBV9, the J gene TRBJ1-2, with D possibly TRBD1 on 5 matching bases. V was trimmed by 3 bases and J by 6 bases, leaving 12 bases between them. From germline, CDR1 is SGDLS and CDR2 YYNGEE. This CDR3 is built from 13 residues.

This chain connects TRBV11-3 to TRBJ1-3, with 10 bases matching TRBD1. Losses at the gene ends were 5 bases for V and 2 bases for J; bases not matched to a gene: 3. The CDR3 covers 15 residues. Germline V gene lookup returns CDR1 SGHNT and CDR2 YENEEA. The CDR3 DNA is TGTGCCAGCAGCCGGGACAGGGGTACTGGAAACACCATATATTTT. Translating it yields CASSRDRGTGNTIYF.

The chain joins TRBV6-5 to TRBJ1-2, with 7 nucleotides matching TRBD1. The CDR3 is 15 amino acids. Looked up from germline, CDR1 is MNHEY and CDR2 is SVGAGI. V gave up 2 bases and J gave up 2 bases; unmatched junction bases: 5. CDR3 region: CASSYVQGENYGYTF. As DNA, the CDR3 is TGTGCCAGCAGTTACGTCCAGGGGGAAAACTATGGCTACACCTTC.

Notes on this clone: The same CDR3 arises from other DNA sequences in this sample as well. The chain links TRBV27 to TRBJ1-5; a possible D gene is TRBD1 (6 bases). The germline V gene has CDR1 MNHEY and CDR2 SMNVEV (reference sequence). V was cut by 5 bases and J by 7 bases, with 12 bases left in between. CDR3 size: 13 residues. The CDR3 DNA sequence: TGTGCCAGCAGTCCAGGGGTTGGACAGCCCCAGCATTTT. It translates to CASSPGVGQPQHF.

This clone was found once. The CDR3: CVRSFLRGQPQHF. The CDR3 DNA is TGTGTCAGAAGCTTCCTTCGGGGTCAGCCCCAGCATTTT. The chain has TRBV7-5 and TRBJ1-5. TRBV7-5 is a pseudogene locus. The CDR3 contains 13 residues.

V is TRBV6-6 and J is TRBJ1-4, with 9 bases lining up with TRBD1. The junction had 7 bases not matched to a gene; V was cut back by 7 bases and J by 7 bases. Germline V gene sequence: CDR1 MNHNY, CDR2 SVGAGI (reference sequence). This CDR3 is 14 amino acids long. The CDR3 loop reads CASNYRGRGEKLFF. The CDR3 DNA reads as TGTGCCAGCAACTACAGGGGGCGCGGTGAAAAACTGTTTTTT.

The genes are TRBV12-3 or TRBV12-4 and TRBJ1-2; D is undetermined. The length of the CDR3 is 12 residues. V was clipped by 2 bases and J by 7 bases, with 8 bases between them. CDR3 nucleotides: TGTGCCAGCAGTTTACCCCAGCGTGGCTACACCTTC. Amino acid sequence: CASSLPQRGYTF.

CDR3 sequence (DNA): TGTGCCAGCTCACCCCCGGGACTAGCGGGAGAAGTCGGCACCGGGGAGCTGTTTTTT. Its translation: CASSPPGLAGEVGTGELFF. J is TRBJ2-2 and V is TRBV18, with TRBD2 matching over 14 bases. Germline CDR1 and CDR2: KGHSH and LQKENI. The CDR3 has 19 amino acids. With V trimmed by 3 bases and J by 4 bases, 10 bases remained unmatched.

The chain links TRBV24-1 to TRBJ1-2, with D possibly matching TRBD1 (5 bases). The length of the CDR3 is 13 residues. Trimming took 11 bases from V and 5 from J, leaving 17 bases between them. The germline CDR1 and CDR2 sequences are KGHDR and SFDVKD. The CDR3 bases are TGTGCCATCGAGGGCCCGGGGGTGTATGGCTACACCTTC. Protein: CAIEGPGVYGYTF.

V usage is TRBV3-1 (or the pseudogene TRBV3-2) and J usage is TRBJ2-2; D not certain. Germline lookup yields CDR1 LGHDT and CDR2 YNNKEL (reference sequence). The CDR3 is 11 amino acids. The V and J ends lost 8 bases and 0 bases respectively, with 1 base between them. Here the CDR3 DNA reads TGTGCCAGCGCGAACACCGGGGAGCTGTTTTTT. It specifies CASANTGELFF.

The chain is built from TRBV6-2 or TRBV6-3 and TRBJ2-2; D is unresolved. CDR1 and CDR2 (germline): MNHEY, SVGEGT. The CDR3 extends over 15 amino acids. Trimming removed 5 bases from V and 1 base from J, with 11 bases in between. DNA for the CDR3: TGTGCCAGCAGTCACCCGGACGGGAACACCGGGGAGCTGTTTTTT. It translates to CASSHPDGNTGELFF.

Only one count was recorded for this clone. The chain employs TRBV19 and TRBJ1-1, with 8 bases identical to TRBD1. The V segment lost 4 bases and the J segment 4 bases; nucleotides outside the gene matches: 5. The CDR3 consists of 14 residues. Germline V lookup: CDR1 LNHDA, CDR2 SQIVND (reference sequence). CDR3 nucleotides: TGTGCCAGTAGTAAGGGTACAGGGGGCACTGAAGCTTTCTTT. Its translation: CASSKGTGGTEAFF.

CDR3 protein: CASSPNSASPLHF. The DNA for the CDR3 is TGTGCCAGCAGCCCCAACTCAGCTTCACCCCTCCACTTT. The gene calls are TRBV7-6 and TRBJ1-6; no clear D gene. Trimming stripped 5 bases from V and 9 bases from J, with 11 bases between. The CDR3 sequence is 13 residues long. Germline CDR1 is SGHVS and CDR2 is FNYEAQ.

CDR3 region: CASSSGFTGSAGNTIYF. Here the CDR3 DNA reads TGTGCCAGCAGCTCAGGATTTACAGGGAGTGCTGGAAACACCATATATTTT. V usage is TRBV5-8 and J usage is TRBJ1-3; possible D gene TRBD1, 6 bases. Germline CDR1 reads SGHTS; CDR2 reads YDEGEE. The CDR3 totals 17 residues. With 3 bases removed from V and 2 bases from J, the gap between germline ends came to 18 bases.

The chain carries TRBV15 and TRBJ2-5; D gene ambiguous. Germline V gene sequence: CDR1 LNHNV, CDR2 YYDKDF (reference sequence). V was shortened by 4 bases and J by 7 bases, with 13 bases between the two germline ends. CDR3 length equals 13 residues. CDR3 region: CATSITVDATQYF. CDR3 nucleotide sequence: TGTGCCACCAGCATCACCGTGGATGCGACCCAGTACTTC.

V gene TRBV5-1 combines with J gene TRBJ2-7; D call uncertain. Germline V CDR1 and CDR2: SGHRS, YFSETQ. Trimming left V 0 bases short and J 3 bases short, with 16 bases between. The CDR3 is 16 amino acids. The CDR3 bases are TGCGCCAGCAGCTTGGTGCACCCATCAACCCTCTACGAGCAGTACTTC. It encodes CASSLVHPSTLYEQYF.

The gene calls are TRBV14 and TRBJ2-7, with TRBD1 identical over 8 bases. The CDR3 is 17 residues long. CDR1 is SGHDN and CDR2 is FVKESK in the germline V gene. V shed 2 bases and J 0 bases; nucleotides not matched to a gene: 9. The CDR3 nucleotides read TGTGCCAGCAGCCAACTAAACGACAGGGGACCCTCCTACGAGCAGTACTTC. This gives the protein CASSQLNDRGPSYEQYF. The full variable domain, completed using reference TRBV14 and TRBJ2-7, is EAGVTQFPSHSVIEKGQTVTLRCDPISGHDNLYWYRRVMGKEIKFLLHFVKESKQDESGMPNNRFLAERTGGTYSTLKVQPAELEDSGVYFCASSQLNDRGPSYEQYFGPGTRLTVT.

The chain joins TRBV6-5 to TRBJ1-6; D call uncertain. This CDR3 has 16 residues. Per the germline V gene, CDR1 is MNHEY and CDR2 is SVGAGI. Trimming took 4 bases from V and 7 from J, leaving 17 bases between them. Written as DNA, the CDR3 is TGTGCCAGCAGTTCCTCCCGGGCAGGTTTGAATTCACCCCTCCACTTT. Translating it yields CASSSSRAGLNSPLHF.

The chain joins TRBV7-8 to TRBJ2-3; 7 bases map to TRBD2. The CDR3 length is 17 residues. Per germline, CDR1 SGHVS and CDR2 FQNEAQ. The V segment lost 3 bases and the J segment 2 bases; nucleotides outside the gene matches: 11. For the CDR3, the DNA is TGTGCCAGCAGCTTCGGCGAGGGACTACAAACCACAGATACGCAGTATTTT. Translated, it gives CASSFGEGLQTTDTQYF.

The V gene is TRBV27, the J gene TRBJ1-6; TRBD1 matches 8 bases. With 3 bases clipped from V and 10 bases from J, the junction kept 5 bases outside the gene matches. Looked up from germline, CDR1 is MNHEY and CDR2 is SMNVEV (reference sequence). The CDR3 is made up of 14 amino acids. Here the CDR3 DNA reads TGTGCCAGCAGTTTCGGACAGGGTGGCTCACCCCTCCACTTT. It specifies CASSFGQGGSPLHF.

J is TRBJ1-2 and V is TRBV6-5; no firm D call. Trimming took off 4 bases at V and 4 bases at J, with 16 bases between the two ends. Germline V gives CDR1 MNHEY, CDR2 SVGAGI. This CDR3 is 15 amino acids long. As DNA, the CDR3 is TGTGCCAGCAGTTCGATCTACCGACGGGGCTATGGCTACACCTTC. This gives the protein CASSSIYRRGYGYTF.

The chain combines TRBV10-3 with TRBJ1-2; D possibly corresponds to TRBD1 (6 bases). The V and J ends lost 5 bases and 5 bases respectively, with 12 bases between them. Germline-derived CDR1 and CDR2 are ENHRY and SYGVKD. The CDR3 extends over 13 amino acids. CDR3 region: CAISRGGGYGYTF. CDR3 in DNA: TGTGCCATCAGTAGGGGGGGAGGTTATGGCTACACCTTC.

The V gene is TRBV11-3, the J gene TRBJ2-1, with D hard to call. The germline CDR1 and CDR2 sequences are SGHNT and YENEEA. The CDR3 runs to 13 residues. V was trimmed by 1 base and J by 9 bases, leaving 10 bases between them. This CDR3 reads CASSLVGVGEQFF. The CDR3, as DNA: TGTGCCAGCAGCTTAGTAGGCGTTGGTGAGCAGTTCTTC.

This chain joins TRBV10-3 and TRBJ1-6, with D possibly TRBD1 on 5 matching bases. From germline, CDR1 is ENHRY and CDR2 SYGVKD. The V end lost 5 bases, the J end lost 10 bases, and 21 bases lay between the germline ends. This CDR3 comprises 16 residues. The CDR3: CAISPLGGLDGSPLHF. CDR3 DNA: TGTGCCATCAGTCCCTTGGGGGGACTTGATGGGTCACCCCTCCACTTT.